The 5 T cell receptor beta chains given below trace back to one sample, sequenced in a study of T cell repertoires in cytomegalovirus infection. Each CDR3 protein is one row after TCRdb ran MiXCR on the reads. The sample lists around 800,000 distinct CDR3 sequences, approximately 32% occurring once. The antigens of these receptors remain unknown. The specimen comprised cultured CD8+ T cells from PBMCs, sampled from culture after CMV antigen stimulation. All receptors come from a human donor in good health (CMV status not recorded). Some clones in this sample may be carry-over from other donors' samples.

The chain uses TRBV12-3 or TRBV12-4 and TRBJ1-1; possibly TRBD1 for D (6 bases). The V gene lost 0 bases and the J gene lost 5 bases, with 10 bases spanning the gap. The CDR3 has 14 residues. CDR3 bases: TGTGCCAGCAGTTTAGCGCATAGGGGGACTGAAGCTTTCTTT. Protein: CASSLAHRGTEAFF.

In its sample, this clonotype was seen a few times. The rearrangement joins TRBV6-1 to TRBJ2-3; a weak D match, TRBD2 (5 bases). CDR1 and CDR2 from the germline V gene are MNHNS and SASEGT. Trimming left V 1 base short and J 6 bases short, with 11 bases between. The CDR3 length is 14 residues. CDR3 sequence (DNA): TGTGCCAGCAGTGAAGAGGGAGTCCTCGATACGCAGTATTTT. It encodes CASSEEGVLDTQYF.

The chain combines TRBV7-3 with TRBJ2-2; D possibly uses TRBD1 or TRBD2 (6 bases each). V was trimmed by 5 bases and J by 2 bases, leaving 18 bases between them. The CDR3 consists of 17 residues. Germline V gene sequence: CDR1 SGHTA, CDR2 FQGTGA. The CDR3 sequence is CASSPNRRGLNTGELFF. Here the CDR3 DNA reads TGTGCCAGCAGCCCTAACCGACGGGGGCTAAACACCGGGGAGCTGTTTTTT.

This clonotype was counted between two and nine times. The chain joins TRBV10-3 to TRBJ1-1; D uncertain. CDR3 size: 13 residues. CDR1 ENHRY and CDR2 SYGVKD come from the germline V gene. V lost 2 bases and J lost 0, with 4 bases in between. This CDR3 reads CAISEVLNTEAFF. The CDR3 DNA sequence: TGTGCCATCAGTGAGGTCTTGAACACTGAAGCTTTCTTT.

Notes on this clonotype: At one end the junction does not follow the germline gene, possibly because of a read error. The chain is built from TRBV7-7 and TRBJ2-1, with D possibly being TRBD1 or TRBD2 (5 bases each). CDR1 SSHAT and CDR2 FNYEAQ come from the germline V gene (reference sequence). This CDR3 has 13 amino acids. The CDR3 loop reads CASSLGPADEQFF. The CDR3 bases are TGTGCTAGCAGCCTGGGACCCGCCGATGAGCAGTTCTTC.